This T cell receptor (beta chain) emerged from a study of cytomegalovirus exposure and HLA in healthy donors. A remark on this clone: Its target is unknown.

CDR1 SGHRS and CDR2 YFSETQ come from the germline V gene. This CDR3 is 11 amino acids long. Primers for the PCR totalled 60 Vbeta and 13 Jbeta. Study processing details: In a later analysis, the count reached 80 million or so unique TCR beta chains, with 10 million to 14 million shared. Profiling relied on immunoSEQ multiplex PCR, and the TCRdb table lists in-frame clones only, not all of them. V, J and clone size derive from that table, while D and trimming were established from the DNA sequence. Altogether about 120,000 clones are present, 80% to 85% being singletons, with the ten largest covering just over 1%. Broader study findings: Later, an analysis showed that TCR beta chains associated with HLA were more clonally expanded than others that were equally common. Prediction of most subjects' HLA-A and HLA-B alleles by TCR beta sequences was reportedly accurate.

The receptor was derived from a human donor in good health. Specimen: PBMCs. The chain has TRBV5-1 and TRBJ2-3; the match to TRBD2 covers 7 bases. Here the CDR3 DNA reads TGCGTTGCGGGGGGCACAGATACGCAGTATTTT. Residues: CVAGGTDTQYF.